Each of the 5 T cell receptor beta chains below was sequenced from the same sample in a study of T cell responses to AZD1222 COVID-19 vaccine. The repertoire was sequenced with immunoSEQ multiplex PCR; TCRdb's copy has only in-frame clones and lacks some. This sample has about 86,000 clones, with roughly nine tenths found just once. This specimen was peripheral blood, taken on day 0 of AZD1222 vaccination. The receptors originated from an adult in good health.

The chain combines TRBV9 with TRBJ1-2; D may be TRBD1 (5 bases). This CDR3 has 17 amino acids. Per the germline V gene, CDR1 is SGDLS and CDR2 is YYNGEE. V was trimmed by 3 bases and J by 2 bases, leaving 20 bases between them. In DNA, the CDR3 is TGTGCCAGCAGCGCGAACGAAACTCCGGGGCCAAACTATGGCTACACCTTC. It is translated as CASSANETPGPNYGYTF.

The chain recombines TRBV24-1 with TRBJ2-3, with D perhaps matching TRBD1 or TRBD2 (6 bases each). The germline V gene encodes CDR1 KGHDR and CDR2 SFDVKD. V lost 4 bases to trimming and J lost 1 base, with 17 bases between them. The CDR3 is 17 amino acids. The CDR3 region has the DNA TGTGCCACCAGTGACCCTAGTCGGGGGCCTGGCACAGATACGCAGTATTTT. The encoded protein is CATSDPSRGPGTDTQYF.

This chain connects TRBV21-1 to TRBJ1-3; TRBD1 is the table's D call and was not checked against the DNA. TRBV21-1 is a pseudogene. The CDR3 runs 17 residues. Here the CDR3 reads CASGAVGHGPSGNTIYF. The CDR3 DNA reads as TGTGCCAGCGGAGCAGTCGGACATGGGCCCTCTGGAAACACCATATATTTT.

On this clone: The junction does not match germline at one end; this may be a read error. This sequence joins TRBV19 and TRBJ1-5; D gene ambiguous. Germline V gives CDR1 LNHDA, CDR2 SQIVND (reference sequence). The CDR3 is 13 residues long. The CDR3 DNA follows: TGTGCCAGCCAAGCCCAGGAGAATCAGCCTCAGCATTTT. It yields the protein CASQAQENQPQHF.

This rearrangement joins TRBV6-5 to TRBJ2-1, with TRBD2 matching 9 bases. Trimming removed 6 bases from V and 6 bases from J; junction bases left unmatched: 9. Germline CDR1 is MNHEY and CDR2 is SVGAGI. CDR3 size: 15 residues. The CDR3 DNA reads TGTGCCAGCAGGGTAGCGGGGGTACACTTCAATGAGCAGTTCTTC. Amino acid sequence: CASRVAGVHFNEQFF.